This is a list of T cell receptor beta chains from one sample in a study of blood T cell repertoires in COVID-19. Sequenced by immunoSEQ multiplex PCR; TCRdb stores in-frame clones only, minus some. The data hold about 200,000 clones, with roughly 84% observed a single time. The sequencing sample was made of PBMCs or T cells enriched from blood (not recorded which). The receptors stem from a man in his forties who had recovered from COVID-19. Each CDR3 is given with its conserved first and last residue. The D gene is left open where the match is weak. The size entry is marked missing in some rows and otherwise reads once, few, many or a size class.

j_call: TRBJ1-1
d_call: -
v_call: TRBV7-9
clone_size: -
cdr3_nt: TGTGCCAGCAGCTTAGCTTCCGTCCCTGAAGCTTTCTTT
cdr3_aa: CASSLASVPEAFF

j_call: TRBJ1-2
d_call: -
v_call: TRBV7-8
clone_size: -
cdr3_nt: TGTGCCAGCAGTAAGGAAGCGCAGGGATATGGCTACACCTTC
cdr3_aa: CASSKEAQGYGYTF

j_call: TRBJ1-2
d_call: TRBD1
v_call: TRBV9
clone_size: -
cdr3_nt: TGTGCCAGCAGCGTGGGACAGGGGCCAGCTAACTATGGCTACACCTTC
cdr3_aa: CASSVGQGPANYGYTF

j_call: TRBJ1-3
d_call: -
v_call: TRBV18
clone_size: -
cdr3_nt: TGTGCCAGCTCACCACAACAGGGTACTGGAAACACCATATATTTT
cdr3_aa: CASSPQQGTGNTIYF

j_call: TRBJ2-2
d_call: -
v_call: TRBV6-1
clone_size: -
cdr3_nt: TGTGCCAGCAGTGAAGTTAGACCTAGGCACGGGGAGCTGTTTTTT
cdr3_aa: CASSEVRPRHGELFF

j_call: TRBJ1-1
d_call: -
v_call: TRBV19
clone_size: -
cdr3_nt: TGTGCCAGTAGTACAGCAGGGGCCTTGAACACTGAAGCTTTCTTT
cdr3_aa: CASSTAGALNTEAFF

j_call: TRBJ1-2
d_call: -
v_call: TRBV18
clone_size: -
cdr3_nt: TGTGCCAGCTCTCCGGACAGTAACTATGGCTACACCTTC
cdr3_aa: CASSPDSNYGYTF

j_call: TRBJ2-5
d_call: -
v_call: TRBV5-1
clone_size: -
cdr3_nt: TGCGCCAGCAGCTTGGGTGGACAGTTAACCCAGTACTTC
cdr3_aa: CASSLGGQLTQYF

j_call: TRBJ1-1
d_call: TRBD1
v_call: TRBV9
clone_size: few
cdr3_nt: TGTGCCAGCAGCGTAGGGACAGGGGGGAGGAGAACTGAAGCTTTCTTT
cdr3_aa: CASSVGTGGRRTEAFF

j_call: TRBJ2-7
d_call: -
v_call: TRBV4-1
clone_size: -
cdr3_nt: TGCGCCAGCAGCCAAGAACCCCCTCTGGGGGCTCGAAGGCGTTCCTCCTACGAGCAGTACTTC
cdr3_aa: CASSQEPPLGARRRSSYEQYF

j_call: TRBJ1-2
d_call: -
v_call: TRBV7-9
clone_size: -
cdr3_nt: TGTGCCAGCAGCTTAGGACAGCGTCAGGGCTACACCTTC
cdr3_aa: CASSLGQRQGYTF

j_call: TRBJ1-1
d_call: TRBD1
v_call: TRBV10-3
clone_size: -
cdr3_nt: TGTGCCATCAGCCTTGGACAGGACTTCACTGAAGCTTTCTTT
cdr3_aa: CAISLGQDFTEAFF

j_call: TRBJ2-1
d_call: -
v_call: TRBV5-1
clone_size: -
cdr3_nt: TGCGCCAGCAGCTTCCAGAATTACAATGAGCAGTTCTTC
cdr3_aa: CASSFQNYNEQFF

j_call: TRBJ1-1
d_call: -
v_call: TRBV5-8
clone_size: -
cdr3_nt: TGTGCCAGCAGCTATTACTTCAGAGGGACTGAAGCTTTCTTT
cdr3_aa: CASSYYFRGTEAFF

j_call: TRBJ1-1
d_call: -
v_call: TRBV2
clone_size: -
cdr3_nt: TGTGCCAGCAGTGGCGCAGGACGCGGGTCTGAAGCTTTCTTT
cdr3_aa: CASSGAGRGSEAFF

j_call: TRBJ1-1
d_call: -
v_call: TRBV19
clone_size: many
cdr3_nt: TGTGCCAGTCAAAGTGGGGGGGTTACTGAAGCTTTCTTT
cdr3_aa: CASQSGGVTEAFF

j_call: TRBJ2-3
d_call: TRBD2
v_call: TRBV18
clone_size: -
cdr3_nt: TGTGCCAGCTCACCTCAAGAGGGACTAGTAACAGATACGCAGTATTTT
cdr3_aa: CASSPQEGLVTDTQYF

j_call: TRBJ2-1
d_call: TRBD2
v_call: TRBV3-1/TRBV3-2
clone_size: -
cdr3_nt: TGTGCCAGCAGCCAAGTAGCGGGGGCGCCGGGGGGGCAGTTCTTC
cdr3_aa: CASSQVAGAPGGQFF

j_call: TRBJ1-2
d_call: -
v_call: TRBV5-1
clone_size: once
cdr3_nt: TGCGCCAGCAGCTTGGAGGCAGGGGCTCACTATGGCTACACCTTC
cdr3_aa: CASSLEAGAHYGYTF

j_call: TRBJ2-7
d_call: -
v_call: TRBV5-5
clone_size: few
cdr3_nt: TGTGCCAGCAGCTTGTATTCTGGCCAGACCTACGAGCAGTACTTC
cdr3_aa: CASSLYSGQTYEQYF